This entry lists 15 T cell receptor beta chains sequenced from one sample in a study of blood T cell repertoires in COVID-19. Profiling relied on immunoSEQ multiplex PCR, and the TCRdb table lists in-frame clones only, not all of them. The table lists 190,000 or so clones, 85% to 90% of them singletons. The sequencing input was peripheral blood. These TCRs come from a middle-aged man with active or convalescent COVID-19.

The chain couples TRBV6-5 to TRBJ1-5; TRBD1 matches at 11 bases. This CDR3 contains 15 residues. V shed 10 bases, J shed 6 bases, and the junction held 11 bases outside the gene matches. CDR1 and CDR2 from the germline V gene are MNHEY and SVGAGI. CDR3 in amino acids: CATRPGTGGRQPQHF. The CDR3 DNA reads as TGTGCCACGCGACCCGGGACAGGGGGTCGTCAGCCCCAGCATTTT.

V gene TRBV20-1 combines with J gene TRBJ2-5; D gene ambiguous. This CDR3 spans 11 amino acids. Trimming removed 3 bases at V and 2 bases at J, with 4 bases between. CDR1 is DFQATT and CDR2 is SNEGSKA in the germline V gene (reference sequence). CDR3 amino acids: CSASSQETQYF. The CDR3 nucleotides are TGCAGTGCTAGCAGTCAAGAGACCCAGTACTTC.

The CDR3 sequence is CASSSNRNYNEQFF. The CDR3 bases are TGTGCCAGCAGCTCGAACAGGAACTACAATGAGCAGTTCTTC. This rearrangement joins TRBV11-3 to TRBJ2-1; perhaps TRBD1 as D (5 bases). Germline CDR1 reads SGHNT; CDR2 reads YENEEA. The CDR3 spans 14 residues. Between the trimmed V and J ends, which lost 4 bases and 3 bases, there was a span of 10 bases.

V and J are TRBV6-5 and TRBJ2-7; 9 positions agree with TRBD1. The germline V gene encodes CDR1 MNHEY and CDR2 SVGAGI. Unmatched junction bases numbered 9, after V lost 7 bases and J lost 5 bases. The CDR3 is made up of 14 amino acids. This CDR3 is CASTPGQGQNEQYF. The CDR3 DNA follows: TGTGCCAGCACCCCGGGACAGGGTCAGAACGAGCAGTACTTC.

The CDR3 loop reads CASSARDRAEKLFF. In DNA form, the CDR3 reads TGTGCCAGCAGCGCCCGGGACAGGGCTGAAAAACTGTTTTTT. This chain connects TRBV9 to TRBJ1-4; 9 bases match TRBD1. Germline V gene sequence: CDR1 SGDLS, CDR2 YYNGEE. The CDR3 consists of 14 residues. J was trimmed by 7 bases and V by 3 bases; bases with no gene match: 4. Full variable domain (outside the CDR3, taken from reference TRBV9 and TRBJ1-4): DSGVTQTPKHLITATGQRVTLRCSPRSGDLSVYWYQQSLDQGLQFLIQYYNGEERAKGNILERFSAQQFPDLHSELNLSSLELGDSALYFCASSARDRAEKLFFGSGTQLSVL.

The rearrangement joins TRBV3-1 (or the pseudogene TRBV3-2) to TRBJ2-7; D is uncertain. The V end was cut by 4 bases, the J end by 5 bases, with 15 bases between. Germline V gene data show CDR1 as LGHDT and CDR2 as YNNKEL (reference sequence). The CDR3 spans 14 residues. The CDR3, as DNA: TGTGCCAGCAGCCGAGGCGTCACAACAAACGAGCAGTACTTC. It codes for CASSRGVTTNEQYF.

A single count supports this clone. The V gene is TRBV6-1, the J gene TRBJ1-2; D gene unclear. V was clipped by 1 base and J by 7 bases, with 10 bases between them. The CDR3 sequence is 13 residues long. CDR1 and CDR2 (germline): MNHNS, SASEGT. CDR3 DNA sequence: TGTGCCAGCAGTGAAGATTCCTATCCTGGCTACACCTTC. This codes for CASSEDSYPGYTF.

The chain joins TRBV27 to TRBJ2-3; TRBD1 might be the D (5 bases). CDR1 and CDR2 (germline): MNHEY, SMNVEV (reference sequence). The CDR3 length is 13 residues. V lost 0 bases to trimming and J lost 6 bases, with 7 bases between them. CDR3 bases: TGTGCCAGCAGTTTATCGTACAGGGATACGCAGTATTTT. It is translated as CASSLSYRDTQYF.

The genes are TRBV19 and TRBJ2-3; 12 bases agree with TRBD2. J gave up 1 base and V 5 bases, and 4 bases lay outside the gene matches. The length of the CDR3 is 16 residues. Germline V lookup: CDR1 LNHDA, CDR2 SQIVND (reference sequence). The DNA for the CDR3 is TGTGCCAGTAGTGCCAGGACTAGCGGGGGCACAGATACGCAGTATTTT. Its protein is CASSARTSGGTDTQYF.

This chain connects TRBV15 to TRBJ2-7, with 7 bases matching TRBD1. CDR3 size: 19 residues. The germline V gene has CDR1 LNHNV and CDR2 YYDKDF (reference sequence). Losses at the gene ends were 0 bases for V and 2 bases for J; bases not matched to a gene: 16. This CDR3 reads CATSRDSGAFTGVAYEQYF. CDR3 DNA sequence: TGTGCCACCAGCAGAGATTCGGGCGCCTTCACAGGGGTTGCCTACGAGCAGTACTTC.

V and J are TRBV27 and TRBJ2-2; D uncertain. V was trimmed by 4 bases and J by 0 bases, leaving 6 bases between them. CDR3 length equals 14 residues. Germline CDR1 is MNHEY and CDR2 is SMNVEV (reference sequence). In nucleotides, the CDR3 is TGTGCCAGCAGTTGGGCCACGAACACCGGGGAGCTGTTTTTT. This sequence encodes CASSWATNTGELFF.

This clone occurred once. The CDR3, as DNA: TGTGCCAGCAGTTCGGGACAGGGGCAAGGGGGGCCCCAGCATTTT. Its protein is CASSSGQGQGGPQHF. The chain employs TRBV6-2 or TRBV6-3 and TRBJ1-5; 10 nucleotides match TRBD1. The CDR3 spans 15 residues. In germline, CDR1 is MNHEY, CDR2 SVGEGT. The junction had 9 bases not matched to a gene; V was cut back by 4 bases and J by 9 bases.

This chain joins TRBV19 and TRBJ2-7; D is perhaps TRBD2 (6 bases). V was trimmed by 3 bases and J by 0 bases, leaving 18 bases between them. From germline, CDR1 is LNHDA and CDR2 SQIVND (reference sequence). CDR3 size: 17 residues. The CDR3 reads CASSIGLGGSFSYEQYF. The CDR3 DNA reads TGTGCCAGTAGTATTGGTCTGGGGGGAAGCTTCTCCTACGAGCAGTACTTC.

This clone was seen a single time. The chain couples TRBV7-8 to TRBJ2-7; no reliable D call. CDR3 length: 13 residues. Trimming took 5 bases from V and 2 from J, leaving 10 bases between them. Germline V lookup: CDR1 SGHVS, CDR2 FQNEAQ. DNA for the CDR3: TGTGCCAGCAGCCCCGTTGGAGCCTACGAGCAGTACTTC. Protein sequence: CASSPVGAYEQYF.

In nucleotides, the CDR3 is TGCGCCAGCAGCCAAGCTGAGACAGAGCAAAACACTGAAGCTTTCTTT. This gives the protein CASSQAETEQNTEAFF. The V and J genes are TRBV4-1 and TRBJ1-1; D is perhaps TRBD1 (5 bases). CDR3 length equals 16 residues. Germline CDR1 and CDR2: MGHRA and YSYEKL. V was trimmed by 1 base and J by 2 bases, leaving 14 bases between them.